Listed here is a single T cell receptor (beta chain). Clones were read by immunoSEQ multiplex PCR, and TCRdb kept only the in-frame ones, dropping some. The sample lists some 70,000 clones; just under 95% were seen once. V dropped 1 base and J dropped 4; count of bases not matched to a gene: 8. Germline assignment: CDR1 GTSNPN and CDR2 SVGIG (reference sequence). This CDR3 comprises 15 residues. The V and J genes are TRBV30 and TRBJ1-1; TRBD1 aligns across 8 bases. This clonotype originated in a man aged 40-49 years with rheumatoid arthritis. The sequenced sample was PBMCs. The CDR3 sequence: CAWSALDRDGTEAFF. The CDR3, as DNA: TGTGCCTGGAGTGCCTTGGACAGGGATGGCACTGAAGCTTTCTTT.